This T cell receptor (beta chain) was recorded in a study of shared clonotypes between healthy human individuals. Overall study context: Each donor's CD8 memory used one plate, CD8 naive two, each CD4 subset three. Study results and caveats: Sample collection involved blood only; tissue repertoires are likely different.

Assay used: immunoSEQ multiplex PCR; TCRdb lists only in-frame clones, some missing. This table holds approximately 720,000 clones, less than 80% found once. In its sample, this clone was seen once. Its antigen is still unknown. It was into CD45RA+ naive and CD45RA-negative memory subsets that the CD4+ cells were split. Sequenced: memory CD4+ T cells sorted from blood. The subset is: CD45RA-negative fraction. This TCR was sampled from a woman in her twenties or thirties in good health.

CDR3 nucleotide sequence: TGTGCCAGCAGTCGAGACAGGGGCTATGGCTACACCTTC. This translates into CASSRDRGYGYTF. The chain has TRBV5-4 and TRBJ1-2; 8 nucleotides align to TRBD1. The germline gives CDR1 SGHNT, CDR2 YYREEE (reference sequence). This CDR3 has 13 residues. V lost 5 bases, J lost 4 bases, and 4 bases stayed unmatched.